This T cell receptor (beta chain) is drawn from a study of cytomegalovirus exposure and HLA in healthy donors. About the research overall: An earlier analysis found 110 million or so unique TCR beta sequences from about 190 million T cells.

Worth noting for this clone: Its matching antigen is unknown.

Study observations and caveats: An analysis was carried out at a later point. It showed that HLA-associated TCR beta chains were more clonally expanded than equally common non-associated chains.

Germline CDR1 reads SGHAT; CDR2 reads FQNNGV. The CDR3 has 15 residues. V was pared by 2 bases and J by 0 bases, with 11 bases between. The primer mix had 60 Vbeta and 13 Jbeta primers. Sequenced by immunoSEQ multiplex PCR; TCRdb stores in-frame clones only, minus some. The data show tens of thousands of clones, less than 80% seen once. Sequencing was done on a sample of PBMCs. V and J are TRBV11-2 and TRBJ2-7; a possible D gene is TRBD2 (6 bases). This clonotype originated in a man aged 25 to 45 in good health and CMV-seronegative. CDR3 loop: CASSLLGLSSYEQYF. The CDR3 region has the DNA TGTGCCAGCAGCTTACTGGGACTGAGCTCCTACGAGCAGTACTTC.